This T cell receptor beta chain was identified in a study of T cells in Graves' hyperthyroidism and ophthalmopathy. Study summary: Pretreatment peripheral blood was obtained at initial diagnosis.

The CDR3 is 17 residues long. CDR1 MNHNS and CDR2 SASEGT come from the germline V gene. V dropped 7 bases and J dropped 0 bases, with 19 bases sitting between them. In this sample, this clonotype turned up a few times. Duration under 3 months, a NOSPECS grade of at least 4, and a Clinical Activity Score of at least 3 characterized the ophthalmopathy patients. On the basis of clinical symptoms, serum thyroxine and TRAb, thyroid ultrasound and orbital computed tomography, diagnoses were made. PBMCs were collected from an approximately 9.2 ml volume of fresh peripheral blood. It was RNA transcripts that yielded the amplified TCR beta CDR3 regions. Using the HTBI primer set, a first-round RT-PCR was run on the TCR CDR3. TCRdb independently ran MiXCR on the multiplex PCR reads; one entry per CDR3 protein. This sample has about 330,000 distinct CDR3 sequences, with approximately 13% found just once.

The sequence was obtained from a woman aged 40 to 50 with Graves' ophthalmopathy. The chain joins TRBV6-1 to TRBJ1-3; D gene uncertain. The sequencing sample was made of blood. This chain's CDR3 is CASNGRTAGYSGNTIYF. The CDR3 DNA reads as TGTGCCAGCAACGGACGAACCGCAGGATACTCTGGAAACACCATATATTTT.